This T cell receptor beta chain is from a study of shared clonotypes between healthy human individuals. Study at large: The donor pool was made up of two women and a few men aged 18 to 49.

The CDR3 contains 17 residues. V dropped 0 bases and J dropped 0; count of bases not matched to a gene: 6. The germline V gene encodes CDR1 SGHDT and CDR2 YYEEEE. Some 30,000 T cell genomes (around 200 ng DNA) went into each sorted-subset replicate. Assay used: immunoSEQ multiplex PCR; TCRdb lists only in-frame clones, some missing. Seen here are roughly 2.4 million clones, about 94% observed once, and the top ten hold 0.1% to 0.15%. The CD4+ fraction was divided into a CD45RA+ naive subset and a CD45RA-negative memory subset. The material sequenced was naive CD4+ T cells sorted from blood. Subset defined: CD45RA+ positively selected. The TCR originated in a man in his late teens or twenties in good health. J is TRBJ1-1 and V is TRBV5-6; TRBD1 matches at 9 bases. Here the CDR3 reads CASSLGTGALMNTEAFF. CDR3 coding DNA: TGTGCCAGCAGCTTGGGGACAGGGGCGCTGATGAACACTGAAGCTTTCTTT.